The rows below give T cell receptor beta chains drawn from one sample of a study of blood T cell repertoires in COVID-19. TCRdb keeps only in-frame clones here, not all; method: immunoSEQ multiplex PCR. Among over 150,000 clones, more than 70% were seen once, and the ten largest hold 15% to 20%. Sample: peripheral blood. The source of these receptors is a man aged 50-60 years with COVID-19, enrolled during active disease. Both conserved end residues are part of each CDR3. Each record gives: V gene, clone size, J gene, D gene, CDR3 DNA, CDR3 protein. The D gene is left open where the match is weak. Size tells how often a clone was seen (once, few, many) or the class of an expanded clone, and some rows leave it out.

>TRBV28|few|TRBJ1-5|.
TGTGCCAGCAGGCGAGACAGTCCCGCTCAGCCCCAGCATTTT
CASRRDSPAQPQHF
>TRBV6-1|few|TRBJ1-5|.
TGTGCCAGCAGTGACGGTTATAGCAATCAGCCCCAGCATTTT
CASSDGYSNQPQHF
>TRBV19|.|TRBJ1-1|.
TGTGCCAGTTCGAGTTTCGGCGGGGACACTGAAGCTTTCTTT
CASSSFGGDTEAFF
>TRBV7-9|.|TRBJ2-3|TRBD1
TGTGCCAGCAGCTCTACAGGGGGCCCAGATACGCAGTATTTT
CASSSTGGPDTQYF
>TRBV29-1|.|TRBJ2-2|TRBD1
TGCAGCGCTCGGGCCGGGACAGGGACGAACACCGGGGAGCTGTTTTTT
CSARAGTGTNTGELFF
>TRBV7-6|few|TRBJ2-1|TRBD2
TGTGCCAGCAGCCCCGCTAGCGGATCCTACAATGAGCAGTTCTTC
CASSPASGSYNEQFF
>TRBV7-8|.|TRBJ1-1|.
TGTGCCAGCAGCTTAATGGAGACGACTACTGAAGCTTTCTTT
CASSLMETTTEAFF
>TRBV6-5|.|TRBJ1-5|TRBD1
TGTGCCAGTCGGGGACAGGCCGAGGAGCCCCAGCATTTT
CASRGQAEEPQHF
>TRBV30|.|TRBJ1-5|.
TGTGCCTGGAGAAATACTGGGGGGAGTGATCAGCCCCAGCATTTT
CAWRNTGGSDQPQHF
>TRBV6-6|.|TRBJ1-1|.
TGTGCCAGCAGTTACACGACAGTAAACACTGAAGCTTTCTTT
CASSYTTVNTEAFF
>TRBV5-4|.|TRBJ2-3|.
TGTGCCAGCAGCCAAAAGGGACTCCCACCAAGCACAGATACGCAGTATTTT
CASSQKGLPPSTDTQYF
>TRBV7-2|.|TRBJ1-2|.
TGTGCCAGCAGCTTTACGGGAGGCCGGGGCGGAACTTGGTCTACGGGCTACACCTTC
CASSFTGGRGGTWSTGYTF
>TRBV11-2|.|TRBJ2-1|.
TGTGCCAGTAGGGGGGGAAACTACAATGAGCAGTTCTTC
CASRGGNYNEQFF
>TRBV6-5|once|TRBJ2-3|TRBD2
TGTGCCAGCAGTCAGACTAGCGAACCCACAGATACGCAGTATTTT
CASSQTSEPTDTQYF
>TRBV7-2|.|TRBJ2-3|.
TGTGCCAGCAGCTCGGGACTTTACACAGATACGCAGTATTTT
CASSSGLYTDTQYF
>TRBV11-2|.|TRBJ2-1|TRBD2
TGTGCCAGCAGCTCCCATGTAAGCGGGAGCTTCTACAATGAGCAGTTCTTC
CASSSHVSGSFYNEQFF
>TRBV12-3/TRBV12-4|.|TRBJ2-1|.
TGTGCCAGCAGTTACAGGGACTACAATGAGCAGTTCTTC
CASSYRDYNEQFF
>TRBV18|.|TRBJ2-7|TRBD1
TGTGCCAGCTCACCACCACCAGGGACAGCCCACGAGCAGTACTTC
CASSPPPGTAHEQYF
>TRBV9|few|TRBJ2-7|TRBD1
TGTGCCAGCAGCGTAGGAGGGGGCGCCTTCTCGGGCGAGCAGTACTTC
CASSVGGGAFSGEQYF
>TRBV24-1|.|TRBJ1-5|.
TGTGCCACCTCGGGGGGGGATAATCAGCCCCAGCATTTT
CATSGGDNQPQHF